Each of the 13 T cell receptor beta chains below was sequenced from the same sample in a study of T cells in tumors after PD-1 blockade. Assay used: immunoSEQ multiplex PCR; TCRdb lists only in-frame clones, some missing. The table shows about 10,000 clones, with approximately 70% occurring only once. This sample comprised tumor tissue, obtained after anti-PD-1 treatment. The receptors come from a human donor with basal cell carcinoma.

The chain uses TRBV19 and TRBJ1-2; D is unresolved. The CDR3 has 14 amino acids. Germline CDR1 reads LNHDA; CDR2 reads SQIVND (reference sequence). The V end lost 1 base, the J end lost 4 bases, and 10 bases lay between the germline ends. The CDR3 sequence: CASSIGRGGYGYTF. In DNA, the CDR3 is TGTGCCAGTAGTATAGGAAGAGGTGGCTATGGCTACACCTTC.

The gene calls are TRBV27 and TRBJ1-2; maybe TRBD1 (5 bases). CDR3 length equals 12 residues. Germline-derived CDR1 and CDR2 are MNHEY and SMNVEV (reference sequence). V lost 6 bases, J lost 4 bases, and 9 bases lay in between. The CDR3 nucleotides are TGTGCCAGCAGCGGGGGTTCCTATGGCTACACCTTC. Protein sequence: CASSGGSYGYTF.

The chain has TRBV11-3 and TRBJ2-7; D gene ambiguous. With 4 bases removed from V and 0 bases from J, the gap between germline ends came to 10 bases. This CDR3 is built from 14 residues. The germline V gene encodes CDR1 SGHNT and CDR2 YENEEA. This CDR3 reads CASSSDFFSYEQYF. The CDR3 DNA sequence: TGTGCCAGCAGCTCAGACTTTTTCTCCTACGAGCAGTACTTC. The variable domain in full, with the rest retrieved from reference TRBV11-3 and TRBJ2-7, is EAGVVQSPRYKIIEKKQPVAFWCNPISGHNTLYWYLQNLGQGPELLIRYENEEAVDDSQLPKDRFSAERLKGVDSTLKIQPAELGDSAVYLCASSSDFFSYEQYFGPGTRLTVT.

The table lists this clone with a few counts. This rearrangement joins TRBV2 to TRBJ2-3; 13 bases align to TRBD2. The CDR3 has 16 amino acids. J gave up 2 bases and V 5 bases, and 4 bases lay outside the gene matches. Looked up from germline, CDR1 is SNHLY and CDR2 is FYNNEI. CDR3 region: CASSRGLAGPTDTQYF. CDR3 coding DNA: TGTGCCAGCAGTCGGGGACTAGCGGGACCCACAGATACGCAGTATTTT.

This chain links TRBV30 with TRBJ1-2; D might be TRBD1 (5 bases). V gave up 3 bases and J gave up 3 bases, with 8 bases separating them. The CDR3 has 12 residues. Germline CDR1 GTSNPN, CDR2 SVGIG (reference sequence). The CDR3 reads CAWRRGDYGYTF. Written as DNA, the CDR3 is TGTGCCTGGAGGCGGGGCGACTATGGCTACACCTTC.

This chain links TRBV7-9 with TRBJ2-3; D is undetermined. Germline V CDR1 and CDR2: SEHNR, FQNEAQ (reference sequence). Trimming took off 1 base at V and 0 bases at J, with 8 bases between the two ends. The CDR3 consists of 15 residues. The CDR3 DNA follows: TGTGCCAGCAGCTTAGGTTCCAAAAGCACAGATACGCAGTATTTT. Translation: CASSLGSKSTDTQYF.

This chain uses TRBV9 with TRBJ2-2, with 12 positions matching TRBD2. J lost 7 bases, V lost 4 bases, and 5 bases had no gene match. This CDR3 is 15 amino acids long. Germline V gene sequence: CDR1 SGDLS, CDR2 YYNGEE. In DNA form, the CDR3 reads TGTGCCAGCAGCTACCTAGCGGGAGGGAACGGGGAGCTGTTTTTT. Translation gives CASSYLAGGNGELFF.

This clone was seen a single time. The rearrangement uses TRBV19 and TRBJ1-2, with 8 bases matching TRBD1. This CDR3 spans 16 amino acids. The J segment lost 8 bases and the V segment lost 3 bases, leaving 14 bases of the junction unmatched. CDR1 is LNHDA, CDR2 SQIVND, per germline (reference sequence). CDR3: CASSILPFDRGGGYTF. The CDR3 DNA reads TGTGCCAGTAGTATTTTGCCCTTCGACAGGGGTGGAGGCTACACCTTC.

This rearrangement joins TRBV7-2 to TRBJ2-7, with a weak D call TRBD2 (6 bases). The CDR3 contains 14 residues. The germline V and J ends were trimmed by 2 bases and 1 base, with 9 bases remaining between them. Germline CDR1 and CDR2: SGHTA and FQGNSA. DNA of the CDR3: TGTGCCAGCAGCTTAAGAGGACTATCCTACGAGCAGTACTTC. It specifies CASSLRGLSYEQYF. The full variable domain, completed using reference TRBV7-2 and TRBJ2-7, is GAGVSQSPSNKVTEKGKDVELRCDPISGHTALYWYRQSLGQGLEFLIYFQGNSAPDKSGLPSDRFSAERTGGSVSTLTIQRTQQEDSAVYLCASSLRGLSYEQYFGPGTRLTVT.

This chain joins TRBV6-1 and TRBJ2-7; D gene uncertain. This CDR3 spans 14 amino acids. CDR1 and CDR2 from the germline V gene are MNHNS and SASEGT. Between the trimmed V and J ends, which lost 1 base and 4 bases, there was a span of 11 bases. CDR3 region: CASSEGSFWYEQYF. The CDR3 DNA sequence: TGTGCCAGCAGTGAAGGGTCCTTTTGGTACGAGCAGTACTTC.

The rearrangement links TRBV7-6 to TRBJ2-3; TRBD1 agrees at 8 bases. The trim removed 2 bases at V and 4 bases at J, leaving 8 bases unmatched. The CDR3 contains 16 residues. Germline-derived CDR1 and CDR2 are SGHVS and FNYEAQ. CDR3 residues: CASSLRAGGLADTQYF. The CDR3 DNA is TGTGCCAGCAGCTTAAGAGCAGGGGGCCTCGCAGATACGCAGTATTTT.

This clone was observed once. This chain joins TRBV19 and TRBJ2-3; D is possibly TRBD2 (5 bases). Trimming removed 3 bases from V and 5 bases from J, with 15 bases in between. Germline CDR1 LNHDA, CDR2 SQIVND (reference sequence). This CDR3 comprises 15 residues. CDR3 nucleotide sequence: TGTGCCAGTAGTATCGAGCTCAGAGGGTTAGATACGCAGTATTTT. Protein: CASSIELRGLDTQYF.

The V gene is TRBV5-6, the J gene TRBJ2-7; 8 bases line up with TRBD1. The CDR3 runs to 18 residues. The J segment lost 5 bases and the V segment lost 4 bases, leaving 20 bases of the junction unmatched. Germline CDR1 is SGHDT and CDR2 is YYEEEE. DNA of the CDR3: TGTGCCAGCAGCCCCGTATCCCCCGGGACAGGAGACGGACACGAGCAGTACTTC. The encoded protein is CASSPVSPGTGDGHEQYF. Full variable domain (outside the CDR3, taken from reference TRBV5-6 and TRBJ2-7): DAGVTQSPTHLIKTRGQQVTLRCSPKSGHDTVSWYQQALGQGPQFIFQYYEEEERQRGNFPDRFSGHQFPNYSSELNVNALLLGDSALYLCASSPVSPGTGDGHEQYFGPGTRLTVT.